A single sample gave rise to the 7 T cell receptor beta chains below, sequenced in a study of shared clonotypes between healthy human individuals. Here immunoSEQ multiplex PCR was the method, and the copy in TCRdb shows in-frame clones only, minus some. The sample yields 490,000 or so clones, 70% to 85% seen once. Sequenced input: PBMCs. These TCRs come from a woman aged 40 to 49 in good health. Some clones in this sample may be carry-over from other donors' samples.

The rearrangement links TRBV5-1 to TRBJ2-3; TRBD1 aligns across 12 bases. The CDR3 covers 17 residues. Germline-derived CDR1 and CDR2 are SGHRS and YFSETQ. V lost 4 bases to trimming and J lost 4 bases; unmatched junction nucleotides: 10. The CDR3 DNA follows: TGCGCCAGCAGCGTTCGACCGGGACAGGGGGCCGCAGATACGCAGTATTTT. Translated, it gives CASSVRPGQGAADTQYF.

The rearrangement uses TRBV27 and TRBJ2-1; D perhaps matches TRBD2 (6 bases). Trimming took off 4 bases at V and 6 bases at J, with 16 bases between the two ends. The germline V gene encodes CDR1 MNHEY and CDR2 SMNVEV (reference sequence). The CDR3 runs to 15 residues. The CDR3 sequence: CASSYRRLGGNEQFF. The CDR3 DNA is TGTGCCAGCAGTTACCGTCGACTAGGCGGCAATGAGCAGTTCTTC.

This clone was detected only a few times. CDR3 sequence (DNA): TGCGCCAGCAGCCAAACGGGCGGGGAGCTGTTTTTT. Protein: CASSQTGGELFF. The chain combines TRBV10-1 with TRBJ2-2, with D unresolved. V lost 6 bases, J lost 7 bases, and 9 bases lay in between. This CDR3 has 12 residues. The V gene's germline CDR1 is WNHNN and CDR2 SYGVQD (reference sequence).

This chain uses TRBV7-2 with TRBJ2-3; perhaps D is TRBD1 or TRBD2 (5 bases each). The CDR3 spans 17 residues. Germline lookup yields CDR1 SGHTA and CDR2 FQGNSA. V lost 5 bases, J lost 7 bases, and 25 bases lay in between. The CDR3 bases are TGTGCCAGCAGCCCAGGTTGGGGGAGCGGACCCACGTATACGCAGTATTTT. It yields the protein CASSPGWGSGPTYTQYF.

J is TRBJ2-7 and V is TRBV27, with a possible D match to TRBD1 (5 bases). Trimming took off 2 bases at V and 3 bases at J, with 14 bases between the two ends. The CDR3 loop spans 15 amino acids. Germline V gene sequence: CDR1 MNHEY, CDR2 SMNVEV (reference sequence). Here the CDR3 DNA reads TGTGCCAGCAGTTTAATCATAGGGGAAGGCTACGAGCAGTACTTC. Translating gives CASSLIIGEGYEQYF.

The chain joins TRBV6-1 to TRBJ2-3, with D perhaps TRBD2 (6 bases). Deletions cut 5 bases from V and 3 bases from J, with 12 bases between. The CDR3 is made up of 14 amino acids. Germline values: CDR1 MNHNS, CDR2 SASEGT. The chain's CDR3 is CASSKLALTDTQYF. The CDR3 nucleotides are TGTGCCAGCAGTAAACTAGCATTGACAGATACGCAGTATTTT.

The chain employs TRBV30 and TRBJ2-1; 12 positions agree with TRBD2. CDR1 and CDR2 (germline): GTSNPN, SVGIG (reference sequence). The CDR3 consists of 16 residues. V shed 0 bases, J shed 8 bases, and the junction held 8 bases outside the gene matches. CDR3 in DNA: TGTGCCTGGAGTGTAGGGTCTAGCGGGAGGGGGGATGAGCAGTTCTTC. It translates to CAWSVGSSGRGDEQFF.